One and the same sample provided the 26 T cell receptor beta chains below, sequenced in a study of shared clonotypes between healthy human individuals. Using immunoSEQ multiplex PCR, the repertoire was profiled, and TCRdb retains in-frame clones only, with some absent. The sample shows around 2.3 million clones, more than 90% of them seen only once. The sequencing sample was made of naive CD4+ T cells sorted from blood. This sample's subset: CD45RA+ positively selected. The receptors come from a young man in good health.

The chain couples TRBV30 to TRBJ2-3, with unresolved D. Germline values: CDR1 GTSNPN, CDR2 SVGIG (reference sequence). The CDR3 is made up of 10 amino acids. V was clipped by 5 bases and J by 14 bases, with 14 bases between them. In DNA, the CDR3 is TGTGCCTGGGTCGGTGCCCGTGCGTATTTT. Translated, it gives CAWVGARAYF.

CDR3 loop: CASSLGPDRPLVEQYF. In nucleotides, the CDR3 is TGCGCCAGCAGCTTGGGGCCGGACAGGCCGCTGGTGGAGCAGTACTTC. This chain links TRBV5-1 with TRBJ2-7; 7 positions match TRBD1. V was pared by 0 bases and J by 7 bases, with 13 bases of the junction left unmatched. Germline CDR1 and CDR2: SGHRS and YFSETQ. The CDR3 runs to 16 residues.

The chain has TRBV5-1 and TRBJ2-2; 8 nucleotides match TRBD2. Germline V lookup: CDR1 SGHRS, CDR2 YFSETQ. The V and J ends lost 0 bases and 5 bases, in that order; junction bases with no gene match: 3. The CDR3 is 15 amino acids. The CDR3 nucleotides read TGCGCCAGCAGCTTGGTGTTAGCGGGAACCGGGGAGCTGTTTTTT. Translating it yields CASSLVLAGTGELFF.

The genes are TRBV13 and TRBJ2-5; D possibly uses TRBD1 or TRBD2 (5 bases each). V shed 5 bases and J shed 2 bases, with 12 bases lying between them. The CDR3 extends over 14 amino acids. Germline values: CDR1 PRHDT, CDR2 FYEKMQ (reference sequence). The CDR3, as DNA: TGTGCCAGCAGCATCGGGACCCCTCAAGAGACCCAGTACTTC. Translation: CASSIGTPQETQYF.

The rearrangement uses TRBV7-3 and TRBJ2-5; 9 positions match TRBD1. In germline, CDR1 is SGHTA, CDR2 FQGTGA. CDR3 length: 14 amino acids. V was pared by 5 bases and J by 1 base, with 2 bases of the junction left unmatched. The CDR3 here is CASSAQGAQETQYF. The CDR3 DNA sequence: TGTGCCAGCAGCGCACAGGGGGCCCAAGAGACCCAGTACTTC.

The chain joins TRBV5-6 to TRBJ1-2, with 7 bases fitting TRBD1. This CDR3 is 15 amino acids long. Germline values: CDR1 SGHDT, CDR2 YYEEEE. V was clipped by 3 bases and J by 2 bases; unmatched bases: 7. For the CDR3, the DNA is TGTGCCAGCAGCTCCCCGGACAGGAACAACTATGGCTACACCTTC. Translating gives CASSSPDRNNYGYTF.

The chain uses TRBV7-9 and TRBJ2-7; D call uncertain. Trimming removed 1 base from V and 4 bases from J, with 8 bases in between. The CDR3 extends over 13 amino acids. CDR1 and CDR2 from the germline V gene are SEHNR and FQNEAQ (reference sequence). The CDR3 DNA reads TGTGCCAGCAGCTTAGACACCGAGTACGAGCAGTACTTC. Encoded protein: CASSLDTEYEQYF.

The genes are TRBV9 and TRBJ1-4; D gene ambiguous. This CDR3 is 15 amino acids long. The germline V gene has CDR1 SGDLS and CDR2 YYNGEE. The ends were cut back, 0 bases at V and 7 bases at J, with 13 bases in the middle. This chain's CDR3 is CASSVATAAGEKLFF. In DNA, the CDR3 is TGTGCCAGCAGCGTAGCTACGGCGGCAGGTGAAAAACTGTTTTTT.

The V gene is TRBV25-1, the J gene TRBJ2-7; TRBD1 matches at 9 bases. The CDR3 is made up of 15 amino acids. The germline CDR1 and CDR2 sequences are MGHDK and SYGVNS. The V segment lost 5 bases and the J segment 2 bases; nucleotides outside the gene matches: 7. CDR3 bases: TGTGCCAGCAGTCTTCCCGGGACAGGGCCCTACGAGCAGTACTTC. Its protein product is CASSLPGTGPYEQYF.

The V gene is TRBV30, the J gene TRBJ2-7; TRBD2 agrees at 8 bases. Germline V lookup: CDR1 GTSNPN, CDR2 SVGIG (reference sequence). With 3 bases clipped from V and 3 bases from J, the junction kept 4 bases outside the gene matches. This CDR3 has 13 amino acids. The CDR3 sequence is CAWRGLVFYEQYF. The CDR3 region has the DNA TGTGCCTGGAGGGGACTAGTGTTCTACGAGCAGTACTTC.

The chain links TRBV10-2 to TRBJ2-1; maybe TRBD2 (6 bases). The germline gives CDR1 WSHSY, CDR2 SAAADI. Trimming left V 6 bases short and J 5 bases short, with 14 bases between. This CDR3 comprises 14 residues. The CDR3 sequence is CASRSGSHNNEQFF. In DNA form, the CDR3 reads TGCGCCAGCAGATCCGGGAGCCATAACAATGAGCAGTTCTTC.

Points on this clone: This same CDR3 is encoded by further DNA sequences in the sample. This chain connects TRBV2 to TRBJ2-7; perhaps TRBD1 as D (5 bases). CDR3 size: 13 residues. Germline V lookup: CDR1 SNHLY, CDR2 FYNNEI. Trimming removed 4 bases at V and 3 bases at J, with 10 bases between. The CDR3 nucleotides read TGTGCCAGCAGTGTTGACAGAAACTACGAGCAGTACTTC. This translates into CASSVDRNYEQYF.

This clone was seen once. For the CDR3, the DNA is TGTGCCTGGAGTGGTCTAGGGATGAACACTGAAGCTTTCTTT. Its protein is CAWSGLGMNTEAFF. The chain carries TRBV30 and TRBJ1-1; D gene uncertain. Trimming removed 1 base at V and 0 bases at J, with 9 bases between. Germline V gene data show CDR1 as GTSNPN and CDR2 as SVGIG (reference sequence). There are 14 residues in the CDR3.

V usage is TRBV28 and J usage is TRBJ1-2, with 7 bases fitting TRBD1. The CDR3 length is 14 residues. V dropped 4 bases and J dropped 4; count of bases not matched to a gene: 6. Per germline, CDR1 MDHEN and CDR2 SYDVKM. CDR3 nucleotide sequence: TGTGCCAGCAGTTCGCCTTGGGACAGCTATGGCTACACCTTC. Translated, it gives CASSSPWDSYGYTF.

The chain couples TRBV7-2 to TRBJ1-4; D may be TRBD1 (5 bases). The CDR3 contains 14 residues. Trimming removed 3 bases from V and 7 bases from J, with 12 bases in between. CDR1 is SGHTA and CDR2 is FQGNSA in the germline V gene. The CDR3 DNA follows: TGTGCCAGCAGCTTCCAAGGGGTTGGTGAAAAACTGTTTTTT. Protein: CASSFQGVGEKLFF. Using reference TRBV7-2 and TRBJ1-4 for the parts outside the CDR3, the full variable domain is GAGVSQSPSNKVTEKGKDVELRCDPISGHTALYWYRQSLGQGLEFLIYFQGNSAPDKSGLPSDRFSAERTGGSVSTLTIQRTQQEDSAVYLCASSFQGVGEKLFFGSGTQLSVL.

The gene calls are TRBV5-6 and TRBJ1-2; D ambiguous. The CDR3 is made up of 14 amino acids. Germline V gene data show CDR1 as SGHDT and CDR2 as YYEEEE. Trimming removed 0 bases at V and 2 bases at J, with 8 bases between. CDR3 in amino acids: CASSLGRGNYGYTF. The CDR3 DNA is TGTGCCAGCAGCTTGGGGCGGGGAAACTATGGCTACACCTTC. The full variable domain, with the rest looked up from reference TRBV5-6 and TRBJ1-2, is DAGVTQSPTHLIKTRGQQVTLRCSPKSGHDTVSWYQQALGQGPQFIFQYYEEEERQRGNFPDRFSGHQFPNYSSELNVNALLLGDSALYLCASSLGRGNYGYTFGSGTRLTVV.

The chain is built from TRBV2 and TRBJ1-2, with 8 bases fitting TRBD1. Germline CDR1 reads SNHLY; CDR2 reads FYNNEI. This CDR3 comprises 12 residues. After removal of 9 bases from V and 6 bases from J, the junction contained 6 bases not matched to a gene. The CDR3 spells CASMAGGNGYTF. The CDR3 DNA sequence: TGTGCCAGTATGGCAGGGGGCAATGGCTACACCTTC.

V is TRBV11-3 and J is TRBJ2-3; maybe TRBD2 (5 bases). The CDR3 has 14 residues. Germline loops: CDR1 SGHNT, CDR2 YENEEA. V was clipped by 1 base and J by 6 bases, with 11 bases between them. Here the CDR3 DNA reads TGTGCCAGCAGCTTAGGGGGAGTCCCGGATACGCAGTATTTT. Translation: CASSLGGVPDTQYF.

The rearrangement links TRBV2 to TRBJ2-2, with 7 bases fitting TRBD2. This CDR3 is 14 amino acids long. V shed 5 bases, J shed 5 bases, and the junction held 5 bases outside the gene matches. Germline-derived CDR1 and CDR2 are SNHLY and FYNNEI. The CDR3 DNA follows: TGTGCCAGCAGTCGGGGCGGGGGAACCGGGGAGCTGTTTTTT. Residues: CASSRGGGTGELFF.

The rearrangement uses TRBV7-9 and TRBJ1-1; D perhaps matches TRBD1 (6 bases). The germline V gene has CDR1 SEHNR and CDR2 FQNEAQ (reference sequence). Trimming left V 1 base short and J 3 bases short, with 15 bases between. The CDR3 spans 16 residues. Here the CDR3 reads CASSLGGGPRDTEAFF. The CDR3 nucleotides are TGTGCCAGCAGCTTAGGTGGGGGGCCTAGGGACACTGAAGCTTTCTTT.

This chain connects TRBV28 to TRBJ2-7; 7 positions match TRBD2. Germline-derived CDR1 and CDR2 are MDHEN and SYDVKM. The CDR3 length is 14 residues. With 10 bases clipped from V and 5 bases from J, the junction kept 14 bases outside the gene matches. CDR3 region: CATWGGLVSDEQYF. CDR3 nucleotides: TGTGCCACCTGGGGGGGGTTGGTGTCGGACGAGCAGTACTTC.

This chain joins TRBV7-9 and TRBJ1-2; unclear D gene. The V gene lost 8 bases and the J gene lost 2 bases, with 12 bases spanning the gap. Germline V gene sequence: CDR1 SEHNR, CDR2 FQNEAQ (reference sequence). This CDR3 region has 13 residues. As DNA, the CDR3 is TGTGCCAGCGGCCCCCCGGGGAACTATGGCTACACCTTC. It yields the protein CASGPPGNYGYTF.

As regards this clone: Other DNA sequences in this sample translate to the same CDR3. This chain links TRBV5-1 with TRBJ2-7; 8 nucleotides agree with TRBD2. J lost 4 bases, V lost 0 bases, and 3 bases had no gene match. Germline values: CDR1 SGHRS, CDR2 YFSETQ. The CDR3 totals 14 residues. CDR3 sequence: CASSLVAGSYEQYF. The CDR3 nucleotides read TGCGCCAGCAGCTTGGTAGCGGGGAGTTACGAGCAGTACTTC.

The rearrangement links TRBV4-1 to TRBJ1-1; D not certain. This CDR3 region has 13 residues. The V end lost 4 bases, the J end lost 3 bases, and 9 bases lay between the germline ends. Germline V lookup: CDR1 MGHRA, CDR2 YSYEKL. The CDR3 nucleotides are TGCGCCAGCAGCCCCCTCCCCGACACTGAAGCTTTCTTT. This gives the protein CASSPLPDTEAFF.

V usage is TRBV7-8 and J usage is TRBJ1-1; no clear D. From germline, CDR1 is SGHVS and CDR2 FQNEAQ. The CDR3 is made up of 16 amino acids. V was shortened by 6 bases and J by 1 base, with 18 bases between the two germline ends. Here the CDR3 reads CASRGGWSDTNTEAFF. In DNA form, the CDR3 reads TGTGCCAGCAGGGGCGGATGGTCCGACACGAACACTGAAGCTTTCTTT.

This clone was picked up one time. The chain carries TRBV7-9 and TRBJ2-5; maybe TRBD2 (5 bases). Trimming left V 1 base short and J 3 bases short, with 12 bases between. The CDR3 consists of 15 residues. The germline V gene encodes CDR1 SEHNR and CDR2 FQNEAQ (reference sequence). The CDR3 loop reads CASSLEASWEETQYF. Here the CDR3 DNA reads TGTGCCAGCAGCTTAGAGGCTAGCTGGGAAGAGACCCAGTACTTC.